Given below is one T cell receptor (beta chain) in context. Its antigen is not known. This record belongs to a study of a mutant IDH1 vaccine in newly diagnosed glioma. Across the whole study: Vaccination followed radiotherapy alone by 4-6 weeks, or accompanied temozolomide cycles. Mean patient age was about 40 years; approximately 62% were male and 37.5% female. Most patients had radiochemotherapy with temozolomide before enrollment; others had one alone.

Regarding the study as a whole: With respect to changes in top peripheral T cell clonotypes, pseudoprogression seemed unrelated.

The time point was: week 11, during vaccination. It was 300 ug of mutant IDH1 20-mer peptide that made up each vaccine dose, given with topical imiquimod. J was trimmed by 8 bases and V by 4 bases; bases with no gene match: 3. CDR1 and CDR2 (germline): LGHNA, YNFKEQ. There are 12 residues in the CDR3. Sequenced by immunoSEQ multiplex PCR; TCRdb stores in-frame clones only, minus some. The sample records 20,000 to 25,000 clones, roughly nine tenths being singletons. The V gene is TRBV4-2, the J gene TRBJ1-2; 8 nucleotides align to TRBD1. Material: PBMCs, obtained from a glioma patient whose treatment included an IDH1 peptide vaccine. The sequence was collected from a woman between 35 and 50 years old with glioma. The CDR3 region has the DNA TGTGCCAGCAGCCCTCGACAGGGGGGCTACACCTTC. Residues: CASSPRQGGYTF.